What follows are 25 T cell receptor beta chains derived from one specimen sequenced in a study of identical twins. Each CDR3 protein is one row after TCRdb ran MiXCR on the 5' RACE reads. The data contain approximately 1.8 million distinct CDR3 sequences, roughly a third of them seen just once; the ten biggest clones take up roughly 0.3%. The sample consisted of cord blood. These receptors were collected from a newborn girl in good health.

The chain couples TRBV5-1 to TRBJ2-7; the match to TRBD1 covers 7 bases. The CDR3 has 15 residues. Germline loops: CDR1 SGHRS, CDR2 YFSETQ. The junction had 10 bases not matched to a gene; V was cut back by 4 bases and J by 3 bases. In DNA form, the CDR3 reads TGCGCCAGCAGCCGCAACAGGGGTACGAGCTACGAGCAGTACTTC. It yields the protein CASSRNRGTSYEQYF.

The chain has TRBV20-1 and TRBJ1-1, with D maybe TRBD1 (5 bases). CDR1 is DFQATT and CDR2 is SNEGSKA in the germline V gene (reference sequence). The CDR3 length is 13 residues. The ends were cut back, 2 bases at V and 1 base at J, with 8 bases in the middle. CDR3 loop: CSARRDSNTEAFF. The CDR3 DNA reads as TGCAGTGCTAGAAGGGACTCGAACACTGAAGCTTTCTTT.

Concerning this clonotype: The junction shows a germline mismatch at one end, possibly a read error. This chain uses TRBV5-1 with TRBJ2-3, with D perhaps matching TRBD1 (6 bases). This CDR3 is 15 amino acids long. The V gene's germline CDR1 is SGHRS and CDR2 YFSETQ. CDR3 in amino acids: CAGSLIPGVPDTQYF. DNA of the CDR3: TGCGCCGGCAGCTTGATCCCAGGGGTTCCAGATACGCAGTATTTT.

The chain is built from TRBV4-1 and TRBJ1-5; no clear D. The ends were cut back, 0 bases at V and 4 bases at J, with 10 bases in the middle. This CDR3 is 15 amino acids long. Germline V gene sequence: CDR1 MGHRA, CDR2 YSYEKL. The CDR3 protein is CASSQDHTKNQPQHF. CDR3 bases: TGCGCCAGCAGCCAAGACCACACAAAGAATCAGCCCCAGCATTTT.

J is TRBJ2-1 and V is TRBV6-2 or TRBV6-3; no clear D. The CDR3 runs 9 residues. CDR1 and CDR2 (germline): MNHEY, SVGEGT. V shed 6 bases and J shed 13 bases, with 7 bases lying between them. The CDR3 here is CASSPLQFF. In DNA, the CDR3 is TGTGCCAGCAGCCCCCTTCAGTTCTTC.

This clonotype was picked up a small number of times. The chain employs TRBV12-3 or TRBV12-4 and TRBJ1-2, with D unclear. The CDR3 has 13 amino acids. V was cut by 2 bases and J by 4 bases, with 8 bases left in between. The CDR3 coding sequence is TGTGCCAGCAGTTTATCCGAAATCTATGGCTACACCTTC. As protein: CASSLSEIYGYTF.

This clonotype was seen more than once but under ten times. The CDR3 region is CASSQGPFSEQYF. The CDR3 nucleotides are TGTGCCAGCAGCCAGGGGCCGTTCTCCGAGCAGTACTTC. The J gene is TRBJ2-7, the V gene TRBV3-1; a possible D gene is TRBD1 (5 bases). This CDR3 has 13 residues. V was cut by 3 bases and J by 6 bases, with 12 bases left in between. Germline V gene lookup returns CDR1 LGHDT and CDR2 YNNKEL (reference sequence).

This clonotype appeared a few times. The V and J genes are TRBV28 and TRBJ2-3; D may correspond to TRBD1 or TRBD2 (5 bases each). The germline CDR1 and CDR2 sequences are MDHEN and SYDVKM. The V end lost 6 bases, the J end lost 2 bases, and 18 bases lay between the germline ends. The CDR3 spans 16 residues. The CDR3 loop is CASSPLTGTHTDTQYF. The CDR3 DNA sequence: TGTGCCAGCAGCCCACTCACCGGGACGCACACAGATACGCAGTATTTT. Full variable domain (rest looked up from reference TRBV28 and TRBJ2-3): DVKVTQSSRYLVKRTGEKVFLECVQDMDHENMFWYRQDPGLGLRLIYFSYDVKMKEKGDIPEGYSVSREKKERFSLILESASTNQTSMYLCASSPLTGTHTDTQYFGPGTRLTVL.

The V call is TRBV12-3 or TRBV12-4, the J call TRBJ2-2; D may be TRBD1 (5 bases). This CDR3 region has 13 residues. The V and J ends lost 6 bases and 6 bases respectively, with 11 bases between them. The CDR3 region is CASSPGQAGELFF. DNA for the CDR3: TGTGCCAGCAGCCCCGGACAAGCCGGGGAGCTGTTTTTT.

The CDR3: CASSLSEMTVPSSGNTIYF. CDR3 bases: TGTGCCAGCAGTTTATCGGAAATGACAGTCCCCAGCTCTGGAAACACCATATATTTT. This chain links TRBV27 with TRBJ1-3, with D perhaps matching TRBD1 (5 bases). The CDR3 spans 19 residues. V lost 0 bases to trimming and J lost 0 bases, with 18 bases between them. Germline assignment: CDR1 MNHEY and CDR2 SMNVEV (reference sequence).

This clonotype was counted at least ten times. V is TRBV14 and J is TRBJ2-7; no reliable D call. V shed 5 bases and J shed 0 bases, with 26 bases lying between them. Germline V CDR1 and CDR2: SGHDN, FVKESK. The CDR3 contains 19 residues. CDR3 protein: CASSERLGPVRPSSYEQYF. For the CDR3, the DNA is TGTGCCAGCAGCGAAAGGCTTGGGCCAGTGAGACCAAGCTCCTACGAGCAGTACTTC.

The gene calls are TRBV7-9 and TRBJ1-1, with 7 bases fitting TRBD1. The CDR3 extends over 15 amino acids. Germline CDR1 SEHNR, CDR2 FQNEAQ (reference sequence). After removal of 6 bases from V and 5 bases from J, the junction contained 12 bases not matched to a gene. DNA of the CDR3: TGTGCCAGCAGTAAACCAGTCACAGGGGTAACTGAAGCTTTCTTT. Translated: CASSKPVTGVTEAFF.

The chain recombines TRBV3-1 with TRBJ2-1, with 10 nucleotides matching TRBD2. Germline assignment: CDR1 LGHDT and CDR2 YNNKEL (reference sequence). This CDR3 spans 17 amino acids. Trimming at V came to 1 base and at J to 5 bases, leaving 8 bases not matched to a gene. CDR3 bases: TGTGCCAGCAGCCAAGTTTTATTAGCGGGAGGCCACAATGAGCAGTTCTTC. Translated, it gives CASSQVLLAGGHNEQFF.

This clonotype occurred a few times. The CDR3 sequence: CASSPYAVRQGADTQYF. The CDR3 nucleotides are TGTGCCAGCAGTCCCTATGCTGTTCGGCAGGGGGCAGATACGCAGTATTTT. The chain uses TRBV27 and TRBJ2-3; 7 positions match TRBD1. The junction had 15 bases not matched to a gene; V was cut back by 5 bases and J by 4 bases. The CDR3 has 17 residues. The germline V gene has CDR1 MNHEY and CDR2 SMNVEV (reference sequence).

The chain employs TRBV6-1 and TRBJ1-2; D is unclear. Looked up from germline, CDR1 is MNHNS and CDR2 is SASEGT. This CDR3 is 14 amino acids long. The V end was cut by 3 bases, the J end by 4 bases, with 12 bases between. The DNA for the CDR3 is TGTGCCAGCAGTGAGGTTGGGCCAGCCTATGGCTACACCTTC. Translation: CASSEVGPAYGYTF.

The J gene is TRBJ1-1, the V gene TRBV5-5, with D uncertain. Looked up from germline, CDR1 is SGHKS and CDR2 is YYEKEE (reference sequence). The CDR3 contains 11 residues. Trimming shortened V by 4 bases and J by 6 bases, and 7 bases separated the two germline ends. In DNA form, the CDR3 reads TGTGCCAGCAGCGCCTATTCTGAAGCTTTCTTT. It is translated as CASSAYSEAFF.

This clonotype was picked up many times. J is TRBJ1-2 and V is TRBV29-1; D not resolved. This CDR3 contains 12 residues. The germline CDR1 and CDR2 sequences are SQVTM and ANQGSEA. Trimming removed 7 bases from V and 3 bases from J, with 12 bases in between. The CDR3 DNA reads as TGCAGCGCGCCGACGGTCGACTATGGCTACACCTTC. Translation: CSAPTVDYGYTF.

The V gene is TRBV20-1, the J gene TRBJ2-7; 12 bases match TRBD2. From germline, CDR1 is DFQATT and CDR2 SNEGSKA (reference sequence). The J segment lost 1 base and the V segment lost 0 bases, leaving 7 bases of the junction unmatched. The length of the CDR3 is 17 residues. CDR3 in DNA: TGCAGTGCTAGAGATATATCTAGCGGGGGGGTGTCCTACGAGCAGTACTTC. Amino acid sequence: CSARDISSGGVSYEQYF.

The CDR3 DNA follows: TGTGCCAGCAGGAAAGGGAGGCAGATAAACACTGAAGCTTTCTTT. This gives the protein CASRKGRQINTEAFF. The V and J genes are TRBV2 and TRBJ1-1; D uncertain. The length of the CDR3 is 15 residues. CDR1 and CDR2 (germline): SNHLY, FYNNEI. The ends were cut back, 6 bases at V and 2 bases at J, with 16 bases in the middle.

Notes on this clonotype: Possible read error: a much larger clone is one base away. V usage is TRBV3-1 and J usage is TRBJ2-3; the D gene is possibly TRBD2 (6 bases). The length of the CDR3 is 16 residues. Germline V gene sequence: CDR1 LGHDT, CDR2 YNNKEL (reference sequence). The DNA for the CDR3 is TGTGCCTGCAGCCCCCTAGCGACCACTAGCACAGATACGCAGTATTTT. It encodes CACSPLATTSTDTQYF.

V is TRBV20-1 and J is TRBJ2-1; 8 bases are shared with TRBD2. The V segment lost 1 base and the J segment 5 bases; nucleotides outside the gene matches: 16. Germline assignment: CDR1 DFQATT and CDR2 SNEGSKA (reference sequence). The CDR3 spans 18 residues. The CDR3 DNA reads as TGCAGTGCTAGAGGAGTCAGTGGGAATCTAGCGGGTAACAATGAGCAGTTCTTC. Its protein product is CSARGVSGNLAGNNEQFF.

Here the CDR3 DNA reads TGTGCCACCGACGCTAGACATCCCAATCAGCCCCAGCATTTT. Amino acid sequence: CATDARHPNQPQHF. The rearrangement links TRBV6-7 to TRBJ1-5; D unclear. TRBV6-7 is designated an ORF whose function remains uncertain. The CDR3 is 14 amino acids. Trimming cost V 10 bases and J 3 bases, with 16 bases left between them.

This sequence joins TRBV5-1 and TRBJ2-4; TRBD2 matches at 7 bases. The DNA end lines up better with TRBJ2-7; the J call may be wrong. The CDR3 sequence is 17 residues long. Per the germline V gene, CDR1 is SGHRS and CDR2 is YFSETQ. This CDR3 is CASSRKTSTLTGLEQYF. CDR3 coding DNA: TGCGCCAGCAGCAGAAAGACTAGCACCTTAACAGGCCTCGAGCAGTACTTC.

The chain employs TRBV20-1 and TRBJ2-3; 10 nucleotides align to TRBD2. CDR1 DFQATT and CDR2 SNEGSKA come from the germline V gene (reference sequence). V shed 6 bases, J shed 4 bases, and the junction held 22 bases outside the gene matches. The CDR3 extends over 19 amino acids. The CDR3 loop reads CSAETSGWAILNLPDTQYF. The DNA of the CDR3 is TGCAGTGCGGAGACTAGCGGGTGGGCTATACTTAACTTGCCAGATACGCAGTATTTT.

This chain connects TRBV15 to TRBJ1-2; D call uncertain. The germline V gene has CDR1 LNHNV and CDR2 YYDKDF (reference sequence). The V end was cut by 5 bases, the J end by 2 bases, with 15 bases between. This CDR3 comprises 15 residues. The CDR3 reads CATSVSPTENYGYTF. CDR3 nucleotides: TGTGCCACCAGCGTTTCCCCGACGGAAAACTATGGCTACACCTTC.